This paragraph reports one T cell receptor beta chain. The data were obtained in a study of CD8 T cells in Susac syndrome. The germline gives CDR1 MGHRA, CDR2 YSYEKL. Trimming left V 0 bases short and J 1 base short, with 23 bases between. The CDR3 loop spans 20 amino acids. Random hexamers primed reverse transcription of roughly 0.5 to 1 ug RNA. TCRdb reanalysed the immunoSEQ multiplex PCR reads using MiXCR and keeps one entry per CDR3 protein. This repertoire shows about 170,000 distinct CDR3 sequences, roughly 92% found once; its top ten account for roughly 0.098%. J is TRBJ2-3 and V is TRBV4-1; weak D call: TRBD2 (6 bases). The specimen was CD4+ T cells from PBMCs. The TCR sequence derives from a human donor with multiple sclerosis. The CDR3 nucleotides are TGCGCCAGCAGCCAAGAAGGGGTCCAAACTAGAACGGGGGGCACAGATACGCAGTATTTT. Protein product: CASSQEGVQTRTGGTDTQYF.